The entry below describes one TCR beta chain. The data originate from a study of shared clonotypes between healthy human individuals. Libraries were prepared by immunoSEQ multiplex PCR; TCRdb keeps only in-frame clonotypes and omits some of them. Here the sample spans under 2,500,000 clones, almost 96% being singletons. The sequenced material came from naive CD4+ T cells sorted from blood. Specified subset: CD45RA+ positively selected. This clonotype originated in a man aged 18 to 29 in good health.

The chain's CDR3 is CASSRYRGPSYEQYF. The DNA for the CDR3 is TGTGCCAGCAGCCGATACAGGGGGCCCTCCTACGAGCAGTACTTC. V and J are TRBV14 and TRBJ2-7, with TRBD1 matching 9 bases. This CDR3 has 15 amino acids. Unmatched junction bases numbered 4, after V lost 4 bases and J lost 0 bases. Germline V gives CDR1 SGHDN, CDR2 FVKESK.